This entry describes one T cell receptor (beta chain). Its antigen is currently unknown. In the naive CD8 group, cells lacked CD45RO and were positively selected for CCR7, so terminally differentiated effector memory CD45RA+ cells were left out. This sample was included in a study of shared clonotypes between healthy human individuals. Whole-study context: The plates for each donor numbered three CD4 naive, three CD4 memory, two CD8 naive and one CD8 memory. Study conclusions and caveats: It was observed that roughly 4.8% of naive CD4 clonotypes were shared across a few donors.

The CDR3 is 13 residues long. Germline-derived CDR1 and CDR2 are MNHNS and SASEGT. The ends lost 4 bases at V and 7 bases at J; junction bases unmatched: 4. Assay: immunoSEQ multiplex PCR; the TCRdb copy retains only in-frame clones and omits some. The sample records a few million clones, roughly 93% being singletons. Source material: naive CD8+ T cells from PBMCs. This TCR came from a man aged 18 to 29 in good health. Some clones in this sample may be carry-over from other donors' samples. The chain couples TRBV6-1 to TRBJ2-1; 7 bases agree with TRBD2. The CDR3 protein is CASSVGAGNEQFF. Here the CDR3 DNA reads TGTGCCAGCAGTGTCGGAGCGGGAAATGAGCAGTTCTTC.